These T cell receptor beta chains were read from a single sample in a study of blood T cell repertoires in COVID-19. Clones were read by immunoSEQ multiplex PCR, and TCRdb kept only the in-frame ones, dropping some. Found here are about 180,000 clones, approximately 85% of them singletons; the top ten hold about 8.4%. Sequencing input: PBMCs or T cells enriched from blood (not recorded which). Receptors were obtained from a woman in her late teens or twenties who had recovered from COVID-19. Each CDR3 is given with its conserved first and last residue. The D gene is left open where the match is weak. Where a row states a size, it is once, few, many or the class of an expanded clone; other rows omit it.

size: NA; D: NA; J: TRBJ1-1; V: TRBV5-4; length: 13; DNA: TGTGCCAGCAGCTTGTCGGGCACTCAGGGAGCTTTCTTT; CDR3: CASSLSGTQGAFF
size: NA; D: NA; J: TRBJ2-7; V: TRBV10-2; length: 16; DNA: TGCGCCAGCACCCGGGACACCGGTTCTAAGGGCTACGAGCAGTACTTC; CDR3: CASTRDTGSKGYEQYF
size: NA; D: TRBD2; J: TRBJ2-3; V: TRBV27; length: 15; DNA: TGTGCCAGCAGTCTACTAGCGGGAGGCACAGATACGCAGTATTTT; CDR3: CASSLLAGGTDTQYF
size: NA; D: TRBD1; J: TRBJ1-1; V: TRBV30; length: 12; DNA: TGTGCCTGGAGCCGGCAGGGGGAGGAGGCTTTCTTT; CDR3: CAWSRQGEEAFF
size: NA; D: NA; J: TRBJ2-3; V: TRBV30; length: 15; DNA: TGTGCCTGGAGTGTAGTAGGGGCAGGCACAGATACGCAGTATTTT; CDR3: CAWSVVGAGTDTQYF
size: NA; D: TRBD1; J: TRBJ1-2; V: TRBV2; length: 16; DNA: TGTGCCAGCAGTGCTGGGACAGGGGTTTTTCAATATGGCTACACCTTC; CDR3: CASSAGTGVFQYGYTF
size: NA; D: TRBD1; J: TRBJ2-3; V: TRBV7-9; length: 17; DNA: TGTGCCAGCAGCTTAGCAAGACAGGGGAAACAGAGAGATACGCAGTATTTT; CDR3: CASSLARQGKQRDTQYF
size: NA; D: NA; J: TRBJ1-2; V: TRBV19; length: 13; DNA: TGTGCCAGTAGTACACAGGGAATCGGCGGCTACACCTTC; CDR3: CASSTQGIGGYTF
size: NA; D: NA; J: TRBJ1-3; V: TRBV6-1; length: 16; DNA: TGTGCCAGCAGTGAAGCGCTTCCGGGGTTGGGAAACACCATATATTTT; CDR3: CASSEALPGLGNTIYF
size: NA; D: TRBD1; J: TRBJ2-7; V: TRBV11-2; length: 18; DNA: TGTGCCAGCAGCTTAGAACTATCGACAGGGGCCAGCTCCTACGAGCAGTACTTC; CDR3: CASSLELSTGASSYEQYF
size: once; D: TRBD1; J: TRBJ1-5; V: TRBV28; length: 14; DNA: TGTGCCAGCAATCCCGGGACAGGCCAAGCGCCCCAGCATTTT; CDR3: CASNPGTGQAPQHF
size: NA; D: TRBD1; J: TRBJ1-6; V: TRBV11-2; length: 16; DNA: TGTGCCAGCAGCATCACCGGGACAGGGACTAATTCACCCCTCCACTTT; CDR3: CASSITGTGTNSPLHF
size: NA; D: TRBD2; J: TRBJ2-3; V: TRBV24-1; length: 14; DNA: TGTGCCACCCGTCCTAGCGGTAGCACAGATACGCAGTATTTT; CDR3: CATRPSGSTDTQYF
size: NA; D: TRBD2; J: TRBJ2-7; V: TRBV4-3; length: 15; DNA: TGCGCCAGCAGCCAAGGAGCGGGGGCGACCTACGAGCAGTACTTC; CDR3: CASSQGAGATYEQYF
size: NA; D: NA; J: TRBJ2-2; V: TRBV18; length: 11; DNA: TGTGCCAGCTCCGCCGGCGGGGAGCTGTTTTTT; CDR3: CASSAGGELFF
size: NA; D: TRBD2; J: TRBJ2-7; V: TRBV27; length: 18; DNA: TGTGCCAGCAGTTTATTCGCCCCCGGGAGGGACACCGTATACGAGCAGTACTTC; CDR3: CASSLFAPGRDTVYEQYF
size: NA; D: NA; J: TRBJ1-1; V: TRBV24-1; length: 11; DNA: TGTGCCACCCAAGGAGTGTCTGAAGCTTTCTTT; CDR3: CATQGVSEAFF
size: NA; D: NA; J: TRBJ1-1; V: TRBV29-1; length: 13; DNA: TGCAGCGTGAAGGTGGGGGGGAACACTGAAGCTTTCTTT; CDR3: CSVKVGGNTEAFF
size: NA; D: NA; J: TRBJ1-2; V: TRBV7-2; length: 14; DNA: TGTGCCAGCAGCTCCACCAGGGGCAACTATGGCTACACCTTC; CDR3: CASSSTRGNYGYTF
size: NA; D: NA; J: TRBJ1-2; V: TRBV19; length: 15; DNA: TGTGCCAGTAGTATAGGGGGGGGATCGCGGTATGGCTACACCTTC; CDR3: CASSIGGGSRYGYTF
size: once; D: TRBD2; J: TRBJ2-1; V: TRBV5-1; length: 16; DNA: TGCGCCAGCAGCTCGAACCTAGCGGGAGGTGACAATGAGCAGTTCTTC; CDR3: CASSSNLAGGDNEQFF
size: NA; D: NA; J: TRBJ2-1; V: TRBV29-1; length: 10; DNA: TGCAGCGTTAAGGGGAATGAGCAGTTCTTC; CDR3: CSVKGNEQFF
size: NA; D: TRBD1; J: TRBJ1-2; V: TRBV28; length: 14; DNA: TGTGCCAGCCATACCCCTTCAGGGGGCGGCGGCTACACCTTC; CDR3: CASHTPSGGGGYTF
size: NA; D: NA; J: TRBJ1-4; V: TRBV10-3; length: 17; DNA: TGTGCCATCAGTGAGTCGCGGGGGGGAGTCTCCAGTGAAAAACTGTTTTTT; CDR3: CAISESRGGVSSEKLFF
size: NA; D: TRBD2; J: TRBJ2-1; V: TRBV2; length: 14; DNA: TGTGCCAGCATGTTAGCGGGAGGGGTCAATGAGCAGTTCTTC; CDR3: CASMLAGGVNEQFF
size: NA; D: TRBD1; J: TRBJ1-2; V: TRBV28; length: 16; DNA: TGTGCCAGCAGGATCCCGGGACAGGGCCTCGACTATGGCTACACCTTC; CDR3: CASRIPGQGLDYGYTF
size: NA; D: TRBD1; J: TRBJ2-2; V: TRBV7-6; length: 15; DNA: TGTGCCAGCAGCCCCAGACAGGGGGACACCGGGGAGCTGTTTTTT; CDR3: CASSPRQGDTGELFF
size: NA; D: TRBD1; J: TRBJ2-5; V: TRBV6-5; length: 14; DNA: TGTGCCAGCAACACCGGGACAGTGCAAGAGACCCAGTACTTC; CDR3: CASNTGTVQETQYF
size: NA; D: NA; J: TRBJ1-2; V: TRBV6-5; length: 11; DNA: TGTGCCTGTGGGGCAAGCTATGGCTACACCTTC; CDR3: CACGASYGYTF
size: NA; D: NA; J: TRBJ2-7; V: TRBV10-1; length: 15; DNA: TGCGCCAGCAGTGAGTCGACTACTCCAGGCAGGGAGCAGTACTTC; CDR3: CASSESTTPGREQYF
size: NA; D: NA; J: TRBJ2-1; V: TRBV12-5; length: 14; DNA: TGTGCTAGTGGTTTGCCCGGACTAAACAATGAGCAGTTCTTC; CDR3: CASGLPGLNNEQFF
size: NA; D: NA; J: TRBJ2-3; V: TRBV4-1; length: 18; DNA: TGCGCCAGCAGCCAACGTATAGTTAGGGGGGGTAGCCCAGATACGCAGTATTTT; CDR3: CASSQRIVRGGSPDTQYF
size: NA; D: TRBD2; J: TRBJ2-1; V: TRBV4-3; length: 16; DNA: TGCGCCAGCAGCCAAGAGGCTAGCGGGGGGTTCGATGAGCAGTTCTTC; CDR3: CASSQEASGGFDEQFF
size: NA; D: NA; J: TRBJ2-2; V: TRBV15; length: 15; DNA: TGTGCCACCAGTAATGGGGACTTTAACACCGGGGAGCTGTTTTTT; CDR3: CATSNGDFNTGELFF
size: NA; D: TRBD2; J: TRBJ2-1; V: TRBV11-2; length: 15; DNA: TGTGCCAGCAGCTTGGACCCGGGGCGGGGGTATGAGCAGTTCTTC; CDR3: CASSLDPGRGYEQFF
size: NA; D: TRBD2; J: TRBJ2-7; V: TRBV5-1; length: 16; DNA: TGCGCCAGCGCACCGGGACTAGCGGGAGTAGGCTACGAGCAGTACTTC; CDR3: CASAPGLAGVGYEQYF
size: NA; D: TRBD2; J: TRBJ2-1; V: TRBV2; length: 17; DNA: TGTGCCAGCAGTGAAAATAGCGGGGGGGCCCTTCTCAATGAGCAGTTCTTC; CDR3: CASSENSGGALLNEQFF
size: few; D: TRBD1; J: TRBJ1-1; V: TRBV6-2/TRBV6-3; length: 14; DNA: TGTGCCAGCAGTTCGGACAGGGAGGGCACTGAAGCTTTCTTT; CDR3: CASSSDREGTEAFF
size: NA; D: NA; J: TRBJ2-7; V: TRBV29-1; length: 14; DNA: TGCAGCGTTGAGGAATCGGGACTCCAGTACGAGCAGTACTTC; CDR3: CSVEESGLQYEQYF
size: NA; D: NA; J: TRBJ2-7; V: TRBV5-1; length: 14; DNA: TGCGCCAGCAGCTTGGACAGACAGCCCTACGAGCAGTACTTC; CDR3: CASSLDRQPYEQYF
size: NA; D: NA; J: TRBJ1-3; V: TRBV28; length: 18; DNA: TGTGCCAGCAGTAACCTCTCATTGACGGGGATACCGCGGAACACCATATATTTT; CDR3: CASSNLSLTGIPRNTIYF
size: once; D: TRBD1; J: TRBJ1-1; V: TRBV6-4; length: 14; DNA: TGTGCCAGCAGTCTCGGACAGGAAAACACTGAAGCTTTCTTT; CDR3: CASSLGQENTEAFF
size: NA; D: TRBD1; J: TRBJ1-2; V: TRBV5-8; length: 18; DNA: TGTGCCAGCAGCTTGGGGATATATCAGGGGGCGTCCAACTATGGCTACACCTTC; CDR3: CASSLGIYQGASNYGYTF
size: NA; D: TRBD1; J: TRBJ2-7; V: TRBV19; length: 13; DNA: TGTGCCAGCCGAGGGACAGGGGTCTACGAGCAGTACTTC; CDR3: CASRGTGVYEQYF
size: few; D: NA; J: TRBJ2-3; V: TRBV2; length: 13; DNA: TGTGCCAGCCGCGGGGAGTTAGTGGATACGCAGTATTTT; CDR3: CASRGELVDTQYF
size: NA; D: TRBD1; J: TRBJ1-4; V: TRBV19; length: 15; DNA: TGTGCCAGTAGTATACCCGGGACAGGGAATGAAAAACTGTTTTTT; CDR3: CASSIPGTGNEKLFF
size: medium-sized; D: NA; J: TRBJ1-3; V: TRBV6-2/TRBV6-3; length: 14; DNA: TGTGCCAGCAGTCGACAGGAAACTGGAAACACCATATATTTT; CDR3: CASSRQETGNTIYF
size: NA; D: NA; J: TRBJ1-2; V: TRBV7-9; length: 12; DNA: TGTGCCAGCAGCCCTAGTGGAGGGTACCACACCTTC; CDR3: CASSPSGGYHTF
size: once; D: NA; J: TRBJ1-4; V: TRBV7-9; length: 14; DNA: TGTGCCAGCAGCGATGACAGCCGCTATGAAAAACTGTTTTTT; CDR3: CASSDDSRYEKLFF
size: NA; D: NA; J: TRBJ2-3; V: TRBV4-1; length: 14; DNA: TGCGCCAGCAGCCAGAGGAGCGGTACAGATACGCAGTATTTT; CDR3: CASSQRSGTDTQYF
size: once; D: TRBD2; J: TRBJ2-1; V: TRBV18; length: 20; DNA: TGTGCCAGCTCACCCGGCGGGAGACTAGCGGGGGGGCCGGGCTACAATGAGCAGTTCTTC; CDR3: CASSPGGRLAGGPGYNEQFF
size: NA; D: NA; J: TRBJ2-2; V: TRBV19; length: 14; DNA: TGTGCCAGTAGTATAGGCGCGAACACCGGGGAGCTGTTTTTT; CDR3: CASSIGANTGELFF
size: NA; D: TRBD2; J: TRBJ2-7; V: TRBV3-1/TRBV3-2; length: 15; DNA: TGTGCCAGCAGCCAAGATCTAGCGGGCCCGCGGGAGCAGTACTTC; CDR3: CASSQDLAGPREQYF
size: NA; D: NA; J: TRBJ2-3; V: TRBV28; length: 16; DNA: TGTGCCAGCAGTTCCCCTACCTGGCGGAACACAGATACGCAGTATTTT; CDR3: CASSSPTWRNTDTQYF